The subject of this entry is one T cell receptor beta chain. These data originate in a study of blood T cell repertoires in COVID-19. The CDR3 covers 16 residues. After removal of 0 bases from V and 7 bases from J, the junction contained 8 bases not matched to a gene. The V gene's germline CDR1 is SGDLS and CDR2 YYNGEE. The table came from immunoSEQ multiplex PCR; TCRdb's copy has only in-frame clones and leaves some out. The data show under 100,000 clones, with about 70% seen just once and around 21% held by the top ten. Sequencing used peripheral blood. The rearrangement joins TRBV9 to TRBJ2-1; 9 nucleotides match TRBD2. The source is a woman older than 75 with active or convalescent COVID-19. CDR3 sequence: CASSVGASGGPNEQFF. The CDR3 DNA reads TGTGCCAGCAGCGTAGGAGCCAGCGGGGGGCCAAATGAGCAGTTCTTC. Filled out from reference TRBV9 and TRBJ2-1, the complete variable domain reads DSGVTQTPKHLITATGQRVTLRCSPRSGDLSVYWYQQSLDQGLQFLIQYYNGEERAKGNILERFSAQQFPDLHSELNLSSLELGDSALYFCASSVGASGGPNEQFFGPGTRLTVL.